The 8 T cell receptor beta chains given below trace back to one sample, sequenced in a study of cytomegalovirus exposure and HLA in healthy donors. Profiling relied on immunoSEQ multiplex PCR, and the TCRdb table lists in-frame clones only, not all of them. The sample carries some 140,000 clones, roughly nine tenths recorded once. What was sequenced was PBMCs. The receptor set was obtained from a man aged 18 to 29 in good health and CMV-seronegative.

This clone was recorded at least ten times. The chain is built from TRBV4-1 and TRBJ1-4; D ambiguous. There are 14 residues in the CDR3. Germline V lookup: CDR1 MGHRA, CDR2 YSYEKL. The V end lost 2 bases, the J end lost 8 bases, and 12 bases lay between the germline ends. The CDR3 nucleotides read TGCGCCAGCAGCCAAATGAGGGTCGCGGAAAAACTGTTTTTT. It specifies CASSQMRVAEKLFF.

V usage is TRBV13 and J usage is TRBJ2-7; TRBD1 matches 10 bases. CDR1 is PRHDT and CDR2 is FYEKMQ in the germline V gene (reference sequence). The CDR3 is made up of 15 amino acids. Germline trimming cut 6 bases from V and 4 bases from J; bases unmatched to any gene: 9. CDR3 in amino acids: CASRNTGQGFYEQYF. As DNA, the CDR3 is TGTGCCAGCAGGAATACGGGACAGGGGTTTTACGAGCAGTACTTC. Variable domain in full (rest from reference TRBV13 and TRBJ2-7): AAGVIQSPRHLIKEKRETATLKCYPIPRHDTVYWYQQGPGQDPQFLISFYEKMQSDKGSIPDRFSAQQFSDYHSELNMSSLELGDSALYFCASRNTGQGFYEQYFGPGTRLTVT.

J is TRBJ2-2 and V is TRBV19; D remains unclear. Per the germline V gene, CDR1 is LNHDA and CDR2 is SQIVND (reference sequence). This CDR3 is built from 14 residues. V was cut by 6 bases and J by 10 bases, with 18 bases left in between. The CDR3 bases are TGTGCCAGTAGGTTCCTTGGAGAGACCTTGGAGCTGTTTTTT. Protein: CASRFLGETLELFF. Based on the CDR3 plus reference TRBV19 and TRBJ2-2, the full variable domain is DGGITQSPKYLFRKEGQNVTLSCEQNLNHDAMYWYRQDPGQGLRLIYYSQIVNDFQKGDIAEGYSVSREKKESFPLTVTSAQKNPTAFYLCASRFLGETLELFFGEGSRLTVL.

This clone has more than one count but fewer than ten. This sequence joins TRBV11-3 and TRBJ2-3; 13 bases align to TRBD2. The CDR3 is 19 residues long. The germline V gene has CDR1 SGHNT and CDR2 YENEEA. Trimming at V came to 5 bases and at J to 2 bases, leaving 13 bases not matched to a gene. CDR3 nucleotide sequence: TGTGCCAGCAGCGTAACCCGGACTAGCGGGGGCCCATCCACAGATACGCAGTATTTT. Its protein is CASSVTRTSGGPSTDTQYF.

The chain recombines TRBV13 with TRBJ2-7; D not resolved. V lost 4 bases and J lost 2, with 15 bases in between. CDR1 and CDR2 from the germline V gene are PRHDT and FYEKMQ (reference sequence). This CDR3 region has 15 residues. CDR3 in DNA: TGTGCCAGCAGCTCCGAGTCTGGTGTTCCCTACGAGCAGTACTTC. Protein sequence: CASSSESGVPYEQYF.

The chain links TRBV5-4 to TRBJ2-1; the match to TRBD1 covers 9 bases. The CDR3 covers 15 residues. Germline values: CDR1 SGHNT, CDR2 YYREEE (reference sequence). V gave up 5 bases and J gave up 6 bases; unmatched junction bases: 9. The CDR3 protein is CASSLNTDRGNEQFF. DNA of the CDR3: TGTGCCAGCAGTTTAAATACGGACAGGGGCAATGAGCAGTTCTTC.

The chain combines TRBV7-2 with TRBJ2-2; 8 bases map to TRBD1. This CDR3 comprises 17 residues. V lost 1 base to trimming and J lost 4 bases; unmatched junction nucleotides: 8. Germline CDR1 is SGHTA and CDR2 is FQGNSA. The CDR3 DNA reads TGTGCCAGCAGCTTAGAACGGCAGGGGGCGCGCACCGGGGAGCTGTTTTTT. This codes for CASSLERQGARTGELFF.

The V and J genes are TRBV29-1 and TRBJ2-3, with 8 nucleotides matching TRBD1. Germline lookup yields CDR1 SQVTM and CDR2 ANQGSEA. The CDR3 consists of 14 residues. V shed 6 bases and J 4 bases; nucleotides not matched to a gene: 9. In nucleotides, the CDR3 is TGCAGCGTGTCCAAAGGACAGGGTCCAGATACGCAGTATTTT. Translated, it gives CSVSKGQGPDTQYF.